The subject of this entry is one TCR beta chain. It lacks a known antigen. No base qualities exist here, and no much larger clone lies one base off it. CDR1 SGDLS and CDR2 YYNGEE are derived from the germline V gene. Counted from cysteine to phenylalanine, this CDR3 has 14 amino acids. Just the 42-base CDR3 DNA is kept, in frame starting at base 1. Trimming at the junction amounts to 2 bases on V and 0 bases on J, and the germline ends lie 5 bases apart. The record originates from a study of somatic mutations in cytotoxic T cells in rheumatoid arthritis (dated by TCRdb to the late 2010s). About the full investigation: A FACSAria II or Sony SH800 was used to flow-sort some V beta antibody-stained T-cell populations at nearly 100% purity, and TCRB sequencing was also done on sorted V beta1+ cells. To characterize clonality, the study used TCRB deep sequencing while asking whether somatic mutations are carried by expanded CD8+ T-cell clones in newly diagnosed, untreated rheumatoid arthritis. TCRB deep sequencing covered roughly 60 patients with rheumatoid arthritis along with under 25 healthy controls. The median ages of the patient and control groups were essentially identical.

Results and caveats for the whole study, not just this receptor: The slight underrepresentation of TRBV07 in patients was not corrected for multiple comparisons. CD8+ T-cell clonality in rheumatoid arthritis patients was not significantly different from that in age-matched healthy controls. The largest CD8+ clone made up more than 20% of CD8+ cells in about an eighth of the roughly 60 patients, and blood and synovial fluid shared several identical CD8+ TCRB sequences. The expanded CD8+ clones had unknown antigen targets, and not appearing in virus-specific databases did not rule out that they were virus-specific. An increase of CD8+ clonality with age was seen in patients (Spearman r ~ 0.49) but not in healthy controls.

Genomic DNA underwent TCRB CDR3 sequencing using the immunoSEQ assay. As for the authors' bioinformatics: The analyses included only productive TCRB rearrangements. Defining a clone by its unique TCRB CDR3 sequence, the study calculated clonality as a productive clonality index derived from Shannon entropy. To calculate repertoire overlap between two samples, the template counts of each clone were considered relative to each sample's total templates. V-gene usage measured by flow cytometry correlated with TCRB sequencing V-gene usage, with a Spearman r of approximately 0.6. TCRdb obtained this table from immuneACCESS and retained in-frame rearrangements with V and J assigned. These tables miss some clones; where compared with another copy, unresolved V genes account for less than half of the shortfall, and the remainder is unexplained. Clonal size and the V and J genes are those of that table, whereas D and trimming came from the DNA. Counted in this sample were over 10,000 clones; over 70% of them appeared once. The top ten clonotypes cover about 9.2% of the sample.

Healthy controls were over 15 blood donors whose buffy coats were used, with a median age of around 50 years (range about 20-80) and approximately 50% female. Positive magnetic bead selection on an AutoMACS was used to isolate CD4+ and CD8+ cells, with flow cytometry used to check purity. Ficoll-Paque PLUS density gradient separation was used to isolate peripheral blood mononuclear cells. Using Nucleospin Tissue or Tissue XS kits, DNA was extracted from CD4-enriched, CD8-enriched or PBMC samples, with quantification by a Qubit 2.0 fluorometer. In this chain, TRBV9 is recombined with TRBJ2-2; no D segment can be confidently identified. The TCR originated in a man aged 70-80 years in good health. Source material: CD8+ T cells sorted from blood. The CDR3 here reads CASSVTSNTGELFF. The nucleotide sequence is TGTGCCAGCAGCGTTACCTCGAACACCGGGGAGCTGTTTTTT.